The 5 T cell receptor beta chains given below trace back to one sample, sequenced in a study of blood T cell repertoires in COVID-19. Sequenced by immunoSEQ multiplex PCR; TCRdb stores in-frame clones only, minus some. This table has 310,000 or so clones, approximately 90% appearing once. Material for sequencing was peripheral blood. These receptors were taken from a woman under 40 with COVID-19, enrolled during active disease.

This clone showed up just once. The V gene is TRBV10-2, the J gene TRBJ2-1; weak D call: TRBD2 (5 bases). Germline CDR1 reads WSHSY; CDR2 reads SAAADI. Trimming left V 7 bases short and J 1 base short, with 14 bases between. The CDR3 runs to 15 residues. The CDR3 DNA is TGCGCCAGCAATGAAGCGGACGGATCCTACAATGAGCAGTTCTTC. Protein: CASNEADGSYNEQFF.

The chain recombines TRBV30 with TRBJ2-1; tentative D call: TRBD2 (6 bases). Germline V CDR1 and CDR2: GTSNPN, SVGIG (reference sequence). V shed 0 bases and J shed 2 bases, with 14 bases lying between them. The CDR3 is 16 amino acids. CDR3 bases: TGTGCCTGGAGTGTACCGGGACTCAATACCTACAATGAGCAGTTCTTC. Translating it yields CAWSVPGLNTYNEQFF. The entire variable domain, with the rest obtained from reference TRBV30 and TRBJ2-1, is as follows: SQTIHQWPATLVQPVGSPLSLECTVEGTSNPNLYWYRQAAGRGLQLLFYSVGIGQISSEVPQNLSASRPQDRQFILSSKKLLLSDSGFYLCAWSVPGLNTYNEQFFGPGTRLTVL.

This clone was seen a single time. The rearrangement links TRBV25-1 to TRBJ2-6, with TRBD1 matching 9 bases. In germline, CDR1 is MGHDK, CDR2 SYGVNS. The J segment lost 1 base and the V segment lost 10 bases, leaving 14 bases of the junction unmatched. This CDR3 is built from 18 residues. DNA for the CDR3: TGTGCCACGTCACAGGGGGCGAGGGGGAGGTCTGGGGCCAACGTCCTGACTTTC. Its translation is CATSQGARGRSGANVLTF.

This clone came up a few times. The rearrangement links TRBV28 to TRBJ2-5; D unclear. This CDR3 has 11 amino acids. Germline lookup yields CDR1 MDHEN and CDR2 SYDVKM. Trimming removed 5 bases at V and 6 bases at J, with 7 bases between. This CDR3 reads CASSNSQTQYF. The CDR3, as DNA: TGTGCCAGCAGTAATTCTCAGACCCAGTACTTC.

The genes are TRBV3-1 (or the pseudogene TRBV3-2) and TRBJ1-1, with D maybe TRBD1 (6 bases). The CDR3 is 14 amino acids. Trimming cost V 4 bases and J 3 bases, with 12 bases left between them. Per germline, CDR1 LGHDT and CDR2 YNNKEL (reference sequence). This chain's CDR3 is CASSPIQGYTEAFF. CDR3 sequence (DNA): TGTGCCAGCAGCCCAATCCAGGGGTACACTGAAGCTTTCTTT.